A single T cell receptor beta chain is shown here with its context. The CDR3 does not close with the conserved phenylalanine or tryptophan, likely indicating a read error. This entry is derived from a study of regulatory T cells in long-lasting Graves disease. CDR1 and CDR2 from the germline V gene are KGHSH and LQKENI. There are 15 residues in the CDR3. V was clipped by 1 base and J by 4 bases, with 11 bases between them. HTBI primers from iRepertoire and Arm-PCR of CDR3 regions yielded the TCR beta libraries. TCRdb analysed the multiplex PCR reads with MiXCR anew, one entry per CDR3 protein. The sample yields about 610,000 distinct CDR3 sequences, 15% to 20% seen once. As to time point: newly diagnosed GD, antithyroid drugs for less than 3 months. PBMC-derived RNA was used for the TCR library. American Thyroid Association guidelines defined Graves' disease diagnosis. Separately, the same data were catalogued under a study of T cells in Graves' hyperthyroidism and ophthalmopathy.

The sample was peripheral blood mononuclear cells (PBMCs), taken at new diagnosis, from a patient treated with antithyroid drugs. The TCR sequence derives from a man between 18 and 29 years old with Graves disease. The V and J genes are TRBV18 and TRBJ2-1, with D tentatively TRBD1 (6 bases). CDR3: CASSPRQGTYNEQFS. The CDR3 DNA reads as TGTGCCAGCTCACCACGGCAGGGGACATACAATGAGCAGTTCTCC.